The clone carrying this TCR beta chain was recorded many times. The data stem from a study of blood T cell repertoires in COVID-19. The CDR3 is 16 residues long. V shed 0 bases, J shed 2 bases, and the junction held 5 bases outside the gene matches. In germline, CDR1 is LGHNT, CDR2 FRNRAP. Assay: immunoSEQ multiplex PCR; the TCRdb copy retains only in-frame clones and omits some. This sample has approximately 280,000 clones, with roughly 90% found just once. The sequence derives from a woman aged 18-30 years with acute COVID-19. The chain carries TRBV12-5 and TRBJ1-2; TRBD1 matches at 8 bases. Sequenced material: PBMCs or T cells enriched from blood (not recorded which). The CDR3 nucleotides are TGTGCTAGTGGTTTGGTACGGGACAGGCTGAACTATGGCTACACCTTC. Translating it yields CASGLVRDRLNYGYTF.